The present T cell receptor (beta chain) was sequenced within a study of blood T cell repertoires in COVID-19. Study context: Sites across the United States, Italy and Spain contributed samples from acute and convalescent COVID-19. Nucleic acid was either cDNA or gDNA, and it came from T cells, B-cell-depleted T cells, or PBMCs.

Authors' methods: Nucleated cell number was recorded as an estimate derived from reference gene primer amplification. Here immunoSEQ multiplex PCR was the method, and the copy in TCRdb shows in-frame clones only, minus some. V, J and clone size are those of that table, while D and trimming were read from the DNA. Among around 130,000 clones, just under 90% were seen once, and the ten largest hold about 2%. The V gene end was trimmed by 9 bases and the J gene end by 3 bases; junction bases not matched to a gene: 6. CDR3 length: 14 amino acids. Germline CDR1 MNHEY, CDR2 SVGAGI. Sample: peripheral blood. J is TRBJ2-2 and V is TRBV6-5; TRBD2 agrees at 8 bases. The receptor comes from a woman aged 45-65 years with acute or convalescent COVID-19. DNA of the CDR3: TGTGCCAGTAACCGGGGGGGCGACACCGGGGAGCTGTTTTTT. Protein sequence: CASNRGGDTGELFF.